These T cell receptor beta chains were read from a single sample in a study of blood T cell repertoires in COVID-19. Sequencing used immunoSEQ multiplex PCR; TCRdb keeps in-frame clones, though not all of them. The sample contains about 80,000 clones, roughly 82% of which appear only once. The material sequenced was peripheral blood. The receptors originated from an elderly man with acute or convalescent COVID-19. Each CDR3 is given with its conserved first and last residue. D genes are given only for firm matches. Expanded clones are given a class, and other clones once, few, many or no size at all.

CDR3 protein: CASSVQSNTEAFF
CDR3 DNA: TGTGCCAGCAGCGTACAGTCTAACACTGAAGCTTTCTTT
D gene: NA
V gene: TRBV9
clone size: NA
J gene: TRBJ1-1
CDR3 length: 13

CDR3 protein: CASSYRDRQETQYF
CDR3 DNA: TGTGCCAGCAGTTACCGGGACAGGCAAGAGACCCAGTACTTC
D gene: TRBD1
V gene: TRBV6-6
clone size: NA
J gene: TRBJ2-5
CDR3 length: 14

CDR3 protein: CASSDMTGTYEQYF
CDR3 DNA: TGTGCCAGCAGCGACATGACAGGGACCTACGAGCAGTACTTC
D gene: TRBD1
V gene: TRBV7-9
clone size: NA
J gene: TRBJ2-7
CDR3 length: 14

CDR3 protein: CASSAQGRVGNSPLHF
CDR3 DNA: TGTGCCAGCAGCGCCCAAGGCAGGGTTGGGAATTCACCCCTCCACTTT
D gene: NA
V gene: TRBV9
clone size: NA
J gene: TRBJ1-6
CDR3 length: 16

CDR3 protein: CARSPDQVRGFRTEAFF
CDR3 DNA: TGTGCCAGAAGCCCGGATCAGGTCAGGGGTTTTAGGACTGAAGCTTTCTTT
D gene: NA
V gene: TRBV5-3
clone size: NA
J gene: TRBJ1-1
CDR3 length: 17

CDR3 protein: CASSSPGTGRTDTQYF
CDR3 DNA: TGTGCCAGTAGTTCCCCAGGGACAGGGAGGACAGATACGCAGTATTTT
D gene: TRBD1
V gene: TRBV19
clone size: NA
J gene: TRBJ2-3
CDR3 length: 16

CDR3 protein: CASSLLATNEKLFF
CDR3 DNA: TGTGCCAGCAGCCTCCTTGCAACTAATGAAAAACTGTTTTTT
D gene: NA
V gene: TRBV3-1/TRBV3-2
clone size: once
J gene: TRBJ1-4
CDR3 length: 14

CDR3 protein: CASSQPGQGLNEQFF
CDR3 DNA: TGCGCCAGCAGCCAACCGGGACAGGGGTTAAATGAGCAGTTCTTC
D gene: TRBD1
V gene: TRBV4-1
clone size: NA
J gene: TRBJ2-1
CDR3 length: 15

CDR3 protein: CASSQEGLYSGNTIYF
CDR3 DNA: TGCGCCAGCAGCCAAGAGGGACTGTACTCTGGAAACACCATATATTTT
D gene: NA
V gene: TRBV4-1
clone size: NA
J gene: TRBJ1-3
CDR3 length: 16

CDR3 protein: CASSFGETQYF
CDR3 DNA: TGTGCCAGCAGTTTCGGAGAGACCCAGTACTTC
D gene: NA
V gene: TRBV12-3/TRBV12-4
clone size: NA
J gene: TRBJ2-5
CDR3 length: 11

CDR3 protein: CASSADSNNSPLHF
CDR3 DNA: TGTGCCAGCAGCGCCGACAGTAATAATTCACCCCTCCACTTT
D gene: NA
V gene: TRBV9
clone size: NA
J gene: TRBJ1-6
CDR3 length: 14

CDR3 protein: CASSPGSYEQYF
CDR3 DNA: TGTGCCAGCAGTCCAGGATCCTACGAGCAGTACTTC
D gene: NA
V gene: TRBV7-9
clone size: NA
J gene: TRBJ2-7
CDR3 length: 12

CDR3 protein: CTSSQDRAGRVLNTGELFF
CDR3 DNA: TGCACCAGCAGCCAAGATCGGGCGGGGAGGGTTTTGAACACCGGGGAGCTGTTTTTT
D gene: NA
V gene: TRBV1
clone size: NA
J gene: TRBJ2-2
CDR3 length: 19

CDR3 protein: CASSELTGNYGYTF
CDR3 DNA: TGTGCCAGCAGTGAATTGACAGGGAACTATGGCTACACCTTC
D gene: TRBD1
V gene: TRBV2
clone size: NA
J gene: TRBJ1-2
CDR3 length: 14

CDR3 protein: CASTLRETQYF
CDR3 DNA: TGTGCCAGCACACTTCGGGAGACCCAGTACTTC
D gene: NA
V gene: TRBV2
clone size: NA
J gene: TRBJ2-5
CDR3 length: 11

CDR3 protein: CSVEVVKQGRPQETQYF
CDR3 DNA: TGCAGCGTTGAAGTTGTTAAGCAGGGCCGCCCACAAGAGACCCAGTACTTC
D gene: NA
V gene: TRBV29-1
clone size: few
J gene: TRBJ2-5
CDR3 length: 17

CDR3 protein: CASSSGRGPTYEQYF
CDR3 DNA: TGTGCCAGCAGTTCAGGCAGGGGGCCGACCTACGAGCAGTACTTC
D gene: TRBD1
V gene: TRBV6-6
clone size: once
J gene: TRBJ2-7
CDR3 length: 15

CDR3 protein: CASSLFRTSGISYEQYF
CDR3 DNA: TGTGCCAGCAGCCTATTCAGGACTAGCGGGATCTCCTACGAGCAGTACTTC
D gene: TRBD2
V gene: TRBV7-8
clone size: NA
J gene: TRBJ2-7
CDR3 length: 17

CDR3 protein: CASSGLAGYTDTQYF
CDR3 DNA: TGTGCCAGCAGTGGACTAGCCGGTTACACAGATACGCAGTATTTT
D gene: TRBD2
V gene: TRBV28
clone size: NA
J gene: TRBJ2-3
CDR3 length: 15

CDR3 protein: CASSHRDSQQFF
CDR3 DNA: TGTGCCAGCAGCCATAGGGACAGTCAGCAGTTCTTC
D gene: TRBD1
V gene: TRBV3-1/TRBV3-2
clone size: NA
J gene: TRBJ2-1
CDR3 length: 12

CDR3 protein: CASSLGLGSYEQFF
CDR3 DNA: TGTGCCAGCAGCTTAGGGTTGGGCAGCTATGAGCAGTTCTTC
D gene: NA
V gene: TRBV7-2
clone size: NA
J gene: TRBJ2-1
CDR3 length: 14

CDR3 protein: CASSEWTGRPAANEQFF
CDR3 DNA: TGTGCCAGCAGTGAATGGACTGGGAGGCCAGCGGCCAATGAGCAGTTCTTC
D gene: NA
V gene: TRBV6-1
clone size: NA
J gene: TRBJ2-1
CDR3 length: 17

CDR3 protein: CASSERVSGANVLTF
CDR3 DNA: TGTGCCAGCAGCGAAAGAGTCTCTGGGGCCAACGTCCTGACTTTC
D gene: NA
V gene: TRBV7-2
clone size: NA
J gene: TRBJ2-6
CDR3 length: 15

CDR3 protein: CASSQSNTGELFF
CDR3 DNA: TGTGCCAGCAGCCAATCTAACACCGGGGAGCTGTTTTTT
D gene: NA
V gene: TRBV14
clone size: NA
J gene: TRBJ2-2
CDR3 length: 13

CDR3 protein: CASSPLQMGSSPLHF
CDR3 DNA: TGTGCCAGCAGCCCCCTACAGATGGGGAGTTCACCCCTCCACTTT
D gene: NA
V gene: TRBV3-1/TRBV3-2
clone size: once
J gene: TRBJ1-6
CDR3 length: 15

CDR3 protein: CASSEEGGNTIYF
CDR3 DNA: TGTGCCAGCAGTGAGGAGGGAGGAAACACCATATATTTT
D gene: NA
V gene: TRBV6-1
clone size: NA
J gene: TRBJ1-3
CDR3 length: 13

CDR3 protein: CASNTDSYSGNTIYF
CDR3 DNA: TGTGCCAGCAACACGGACAGCTACTCTGGAAACACCATATATTTT
D gene: NA
V gene: TRBV5-5
clone size: once
J gene: TRBJ1-3
CDR3 length: 15

CDR3 protein: CSVQGASYNEQFF
CDR3 DNA: TGCAGCGTTCAGGGGGCCTCCTACAATGAGCAGTTCTTC
D gene: TRBD1
V gene: TRBV29-1
clone size: NA
J gene: TRBJ2-1
CDR3 length: 13

CDR3 protein: CASSLTTTGPAGYTF
CDR3 DNA: TGTGCCAGCAGCTTAACCACGACAGGGCCCGCTGGCTACACCTTC
D gene: TRBD1
V gene: TRBV7-2
clone size: NA
J gene: TRBJ1-2
CDR3 length: 15

CDR3 protein: CASSLIVAELSYEQYF
CDR3 DNA: TGTGCCAGCAGCTTAATCGTCGCGGAACTCTCCTACGAGCAGTACTTC
D gene: NA
V gene: TRBV7-2
clone size: NA
J gene: TRBJ2-7
CDR3 length: 16

CDR3 protein: CASSIVPGQANTGELFF
CDR3 DNA: TGTGCCAGTAGTATAGTCCCGGGACAGGCGAACACCGGGGAGCTGTTTTTT
D gene: TRBD1
V gene: TRBV19
clone size: NA
J gene: TRBJ2-2
CDR3 length: 17

CDR3 protein: CASSIWQASPDGYTF
CDR3 DNA: TGTGCCAGTAGTATTTGGCAGGCGAGCCCCGATGGCTACACCTTC
D gene: NA
V gene: TRBV19
clone size: NA
J gene: TRBJ1-2
CDR3 length: 15

CDR3 protein: CASSAGQGPWAGYTF
CDR3 DNA: TGTGCCAGCAGCGCCGGACAGGGGCCCTGGGCTGGCTACACCTTC
D gene: TRBD1
V gene: TRBV7-3
clone size: NA
J gene: TRBJ1-2
CDR3 length: 15

CDR3 protein: CASSLAGTTYNSPLHF
CDR3 DNA: TGTGCCAGCAGTTTGGCGGGGACCACCTATAATTCACCCCTCCACTTT
D gene: NA
V gene: TRBV6-5
clone size: NA
J gene: TRBJ1-6
CDR3 length: 16

CDR3 protein: CASSPDSLMNTEAFF
CDR3 DNA: TGTGCCAGCAGCCCGGACAGCCTGATGAACACTGAAGCTTTCTTT
D gene: NA
V gene: TRBV27
clone size: NA
J gene: TRBJ1-1
CDR3 length: 15

CDR3 protein: CALGRGSSYEQYF
CDR3 DNA: TGTGCCCTGGGACGGGGGAGCTCCTACGAGCAGTACTTC
D gene: NA
V gene: TRBV7-9
clone size: once
J gene: TRBJ2-7
CDR3 length: 13

CDR3 protein: CASSQGQNTEAFF
CDR3 DNA: TGTGCCAGCAGCCAGGGACAGAACACTGAAGCTTTCTTT
D gene: NA
V gene: TRBV3-1/TRBV3-2
clone size: NA
J gene: TRBJ1-1
CDR3 length: 13